A selection of T cell receptor beta chains follows, all from one sample in a study of cytomegalovirus exposure and HLA in healthy donors. Sequencing used immunoSEQ multiplex PCR; TCRdb keeps in-frame clones, though not all of them. The data show some 63,000 clones, with over 70% seen just once and around 3.9% held by the top ten. Sequences were obtained from PBMCs. The source is a woman between 35 and 50 years old in good health and CMV-seronegative. Both conserved end residues are part of each CDR3. Fields, in order: V gene, D gene, J gene, clone size, CDR3 protein, CDR3 DNA. D genes are given only for firm matches. A clone size is listed for some rows: how often the clone was seen (once, few, many), or a class if it is expanded.

v_gene: TRBV7-3
d_gene: TRBD2
j_gene: TRBJ2-3
abundance: -
CDR3aa: CASSLSSGRTDTQYF
CDR3nt: TGTGCCAGCAGCTTATCGAGCGGGAGGACAGATACGCAGTATTTT

v_gene: TRBV6-1
d_gene: -
j_gene: TRBJ2-5
abundance: -
CDR3aa: CASSEGLGSPRQETQYF
CDR3nt: TGTGCCAGCAGTGAAGGTCTTGGGAGTCCGCGGCAAGAGACCCAGTACTTC

v_gene: TRBV29-1
d_gene: -
j_gene: TRBJ1-3
abundance: few
CDR3aa: CSAVGAQGGNTIYF
CDR3nt: TGCAGCGCCGTGGGGGCACAGGGCGGAAACACCATATATTTT

v_gene: TRBV7-3
d_gene: TRBD1
j_gene: TRBJ1-2
abundance: -
CDR3aa: CASSPNRGPYGYTF
CDR3nt: TGTGCCAGCAGCCCAAACAGGGGGCCCTATGGCTACACCTTC

v_gene: TRBV6-5
d_gene: TRBD1
j_gene: TRBJ2-1
abundance: few
CDR3aa: CASRGTAYNEQFF
CDR3nt: TGTGCCAGCAGAGGGACAGCATACAATGAGCAGTTCTTC

v_gene: TRBV28
d_gene: -
j_gene: TRBJ2-3
abundance: -
CDR3aa: CASSPRLVLTDTQYF
CDR3nt: TGTGCCAGCAGTCCTAGACTAGTCCTCACAGATACGCAGTATTTT

v_gene: TRBV9
d_gene: TRBD1
j_gene: TRBJ2-7
abundance: -
CDR3aa: CASSVTDRAGYEQYF
CDR3nt: TGTGCCAGCAGCGTTACGGACAGGGCGGGTTACGAGCAGTACTTC

v_gene: TRBV4-3
d_gene: TRBD2
j_gene: TRBJ2-2
abundance: -
CDR3aa: CASSYQSGGFAGELFF
CDR3nt: TGCGCCAGCAGCTACCAGTCGGGAGGATTCGCCGGGGAGCTGTTTTTT

v_gene: TRBV4-1
d_gene: -
j_gene: TRBJ1-1
abundance: -
CDR3aa: CASSQDTAGLYTEAFF
CDR3nt: TGCGCCAGCAGCCAAGATACGGCGGGGCTGTACACTGAAGCTTTCTTT

v_gene: TRBV2
d_gene: TRBD1
j_gene: TRBJ1-1
abundance: few
CDR3aa: CASRGTGARNTEAFF
CDR3nt: TGTGCCAGCAGGGGGACAGGGGCCCGGAACACTGAAGCTTTCTTT

v_gene: TRBV5-1
d_gene: TRBD1
j_gene: TRBJ2-1
abundance: -
CDR3aa: CASSLTTGGLNEQFF
CDR3nt: TGCGCCAGCAGCTTGACGACAGGGGGTCTCAATGAGCAGTTCTTC

v_gene: TRBV5-1
d_gene: TRBD1
j_gene: TRBJ1-6
abundance: -
CDR3aa: CASSLCRDRGPIVNSPLHF
CDR3nt: TGCGCCAGCAGCTTGTGCCGGGACAGGGGCCCCATAGTCAATTCACCCCTCCACTTT

v_gene: TRBV7-9
d_gene: TRBD1
j_gene: TRBJ1-3
abundance: -
CDR3aa: CASSLDRVSGNTIYF
CDR3nt: TGTGCCAGCAGCCTAGACAGGGTATCCGGAAACACCATATATTTT

v_gene: TRBV29-1
d_gene: -
j_gene: TRBJ2-2
abundance: -
CDR3aa: CSVDGSLNTGELFF
CDR3nt: TGCAGCGTTGACGGGAGCCTGAACACCGGGGAGCTGTTTTTT

v_gene: TRBV10-3
d_gene: -
j_gene: TRBJ1-2
abundance: -
CDR3aa: CAIFSSDSDFKGYTF
CDR3nt: TGTGCCATCTTTTCTTCGGACAGCGACTTCAAGGGCTACACCTTC

v_gene: TRBV19
d_gene: TRBD1
j_gene: TRBJ1-2
abundance: -
CDR3aa: CASSIPGTGWNYGYTF
CDR3nt: TGTGCCAGTAGTATTCCCGGGACAGGATGGAACTATGGCTACACCTTC

v_gene: TRBV5-4
d_gene: -
j_gene: TRBJ2-3
abundance: -
CDR3aa: CASSSDGSTDTQYF
CDR3nt: TGTGCCAGCAGCTCCGACGGGAGCACAGATACGCAGTATTTT

v_gene: TRBV19
d_gene: TRBD2
j_gene: TRBJ2-2
abundance: once
CDR3aa: CASSTAGTSVSTGELFF
CDR3nt: TGTGCCAGTAGCACAGCCGGGACTAGCGTCTCCACCGGGGAGCTGTTTTTT

v_gene: TRBV2
d_gene: TRBD2
j_gene: TRBJ2-1
abundance: -
CDR3aa: CASTSMGLAGSSYNEQFF
CDR3nt: TGTGCCAGCACCTCAATGGGGCTAGCGGGGAGCTCCTACAATGAGCAGTTCTTC

v_gene: TRBV6-1
d_gene: -
j_gene: TRBJ2-7
abundance: few
CDR3aa: CASSDFQGPSYEQYF
CDR3nt: TGTGCCAGCAGTGATTTTCAGGGGCCCTCCTACGAGCAGTACTTC

v_gene: TRBV4-1
d_gene: -
j_gene: TRBJ1-3
abundance: -
CDR3aa: CASRGTGMRQVNSSGNTIYF
CDR3nt: TGCGCCAGCAGAGGGACGGGTATGAGACAGGTTAATTCCTCTGGAAACACCATATATTTT

v_gene: TRBV29-1
d_gene: -
j_gene: TRBJ2-1
abundance: -
CDR3aa: CSVGGGSYNEQFF
CDR3nt: TGCAGCGTTGGCGGAGGCTCCTACAATGAGCAGTTCTTC

v_gene: TRBV25-1
d_gene: -
j_gene: TRBJ2-1
abundance: once
CDR3aa: CASSTLHEQFF
CDR3nt: TGTGCCAGCAGTACTCTCCATGAGCAGTTCTTC

v_gene: TRBV4-3
d_gene: -
j_gene: TRBJ2-1
abundance: few
CDR3aa: CASSQDGETWSYNEQFF
CDR3nt: TGCGCCAGCAGCCAAGATGGGGAGACTTGGAGCTACAATGAGCAGTTCTTC

v_gene: TRBV21-1
d_gene: -
j_gene: TRBJ2-3
abundance: -
CDR3aa: CASSWTSEASPQYF
CDR3nt: TGTGCCAGCAGTTGGACTAGCGAGGCGTCTCCGCAGTATTTT